A selection of T cell receptor beta chains follows, all from one sample in a study of cytomegalovirus exposure and HLA in healthy donors. Method: immunoSEQ multiplex PCR; TCRdb's copy keeps in-frame clones and lacks some. This table has nearly 110,000 clones, about 80% appearing once. The sample was PBMCs. Source of these receptors: a man aged 30-40 years in good health and CMV-seronegative. Each CDR3 is given without its conserved first and last residue. The D gene is left open where the match is weak.

v_gene: TRBV27
d_gene: .
CDR3aa: ASSPGQNTGELF

v_gene: TRBV6-5
d_gene: TRBD1
CDR3aa: ASSLKSTGYEQY

v_gene: TRBV6-1
d_gene: TRBD2
CDR3aa: GAGTSGNTGELF

v_gene: TRBV30
d_gene: TRBD1
CDR3aa: AWTRTGGHGYT

v_gene: TRBV28
d_gene: .
CDR3aa: ASSSGQRNTEAF

v_gene: TRBV27
d_gene: .
CDR3aa: ASTGSDAYEQY

v_gene: TRBV19
d_gene: TRBD1
CDR3aa: ASNEDRGHNTGELF

v_gene: TRBV23-1
d_gene: .
CDR3aa: ASSHRAWELAVPTDTQY

v_gene: TRBV7-9
d_gene: .
CDR3aa: ASSLSSTNEKLF

v_gene: TRBV2
d_gene: .
CDR3aa: ASSAGDKNIQY

v_gene: TRBV5-1
d_gene: TRBD1
CDR3aa: ASSAEGQGIGYGYT

v_gene: TRBV5-1
d_gene: TRBD2
CDR3aa: ATTLAPNQETQY